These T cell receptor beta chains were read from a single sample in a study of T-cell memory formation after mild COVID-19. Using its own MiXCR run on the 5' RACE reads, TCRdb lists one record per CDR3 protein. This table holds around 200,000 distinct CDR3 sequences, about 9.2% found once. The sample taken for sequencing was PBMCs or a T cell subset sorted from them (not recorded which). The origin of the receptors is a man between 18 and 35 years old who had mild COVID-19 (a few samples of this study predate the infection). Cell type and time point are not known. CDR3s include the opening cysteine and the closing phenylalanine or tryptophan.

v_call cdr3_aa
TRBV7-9 CASSGTGTTEAFF
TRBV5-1 CASTLRGGQGSAGELFF
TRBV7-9 CASSFYRPEETQYF
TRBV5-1 CASSLGQTDTQYF
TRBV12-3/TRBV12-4 CASSPSNNYGYTF
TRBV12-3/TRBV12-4 CASSTQTANYGYTF
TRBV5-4 CASSYPDSSYEQYF
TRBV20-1 CSATRGGQVYNEQFF
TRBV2 CASSDPGRTSQPQHF
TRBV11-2 CASSFLRGAGELFF
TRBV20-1 CSAWGVGNQPQHF
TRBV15 CATSSFGVNYGYTF
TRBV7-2 CASNPGHYNYGYTF
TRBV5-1 CASSLEARGPNGYTF
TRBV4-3 CASSQDLGPGVNTEAFF
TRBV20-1 CSASTDGTGYGYTF
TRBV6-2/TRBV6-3 CASSYDYYNEQFF
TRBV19 CASSGGRRDTEAFF
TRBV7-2 CASRETLVGTDTQYF
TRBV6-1 CASSEPGQLGYTF
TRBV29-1 CSARHTGQGLGKLFF
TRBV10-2 CASSAHPMAGKPQHF
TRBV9 CASSGTSETQYF
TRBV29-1 CSAQFSDTEAFF
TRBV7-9 CASSILDGSSGNTIYF
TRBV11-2 CASSLVAPGRGNEQFF
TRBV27 CASRGLAGGPRADTQYF
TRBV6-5 CASSNADEQFF
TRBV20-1 CSATGQADEKLFF
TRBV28 CASSSPWDRGTEAFF